The 21 T cell receptor beta chains presented below share a single source sample, sequenced in a study of metastatic and nonmetastatic thyroid tumors. All patients were untreated before thyroid surgery. TCRdb reprocessed the PCR reads using MiXCR. The data hold about 93,000 clones, with roughly 13% observed a single time. The sequenced material came from blood. All receptors come from a female donor with papillary thyroid cancer or a benign thyroid nodule (not recorded which). Some clones in this sample may be carry-over from other donors' samples.

This clone was counted many times. The chain combines TRBV30 with TRBJ1-5; a weak D match, TRBD1 (5 bases). The CDR3 is made up of 14 amino acids. Trimming shortened V by 2 bases and J by 3 bases, and 11 bases separated the two germline ends. Germline V gives CDR1 GTSNPN, CDR2 SVGIG (reference sequence). CDR3 bases: TGTGCCTGGAGTCTCGACAGCCTCAATCAGCCCCAGCATTTT. Protein sequence: CAWSLDSLNQPQHF.

This clone showed up many times. V gene TRBV10-3 combines with J gene TRBJ1-2; a weak D match, TRBD1 (5 bases). Germline CDR1 is ENHRY and CDR2 is SYGVKD. V lost 7 bases to trimming and J lost 2 bases, with 17 bases between them. The CDR3 consists of 15 residues. The CDR3 sequence is CAITPGPSRNYGYTF. CDR3 sequence (DNA): TGTGCCATCACTCCGGGACCGTCGAGAAACTATGGCTACACCTTC.

Remarks on this clone: Being one base from a much bigger clone, this may be a read error. This chain uses TRBV29-1 with TRBJ1-1; D unclear. Germline CDR1 reads SQVTM; CDR2 reads ANQGSEA. This CDR3 is 10 amino acids long. V lost 5 bases to trimming and J lost 7 bases, with 8 bases between them. The CDR3 DNA follows: TGCAGCGTTTGTTTGATTGAAGCTTTCTTT. Protein sequence: CSVCLIEAFF.

This clone was picked up a small number of times. The chain couples TRBV27 to TRBJ1-1, with D perhaps matching TRBD1 (6 bases). The CDR3 contains 13 residues. Germline assignment: CDR1 MNHEY and CDR2 SMNVEV (reference sequence). The CDR3 sequence: CDILRRGKTEAFF. As DNA, the CDR3 is TGTGACATCCTACGGAGGGGGAAAACTGAAGCTTTCTTT.

This clone was found many times. The gene calls are TRBV28 and TRBJ2-7; D is perhaps TRBD1 or TRBD2 (6 bases each). Germline lookup yields CDR1 MDHEN and CDR2 SYDVKM. Trimming took off 9 bases at V and 3 bases at J, with 12 bases between the two ends. The CDR3 spans 12 residues. In nucleotides, the CDR3 is TGTGCCAGTCTGGGGGGCGTCTACGAGCAGTACTTC. It specifies CASLGGVYEQYF.

This clone was observed at least ten times. The chain joins TRBV4-2 to TRBJ2-2, with a weak D call TRBD2 (5 bases). Germline CDR1 reads LGHNA; CDR2 reads YNFKEQ. The CDR3 length is 16 residues. Between the trimmed V and J ends, which lost 4 bases and 4 bases, there was a span of 16 bases. In DNA form, the CDR3 reads TGTGCCAGCAGCCCCCGGGGAGCGACGCCCACCGGGGAGCTGTTTTTT. Translated: CASSPRGATPTGELFF.

The J gene is TRBJ2-1, the V gene TRBV27; a weak D match, TRBD1 (5 bases). Between the trimmed V and J ends, which lost 7 bases and 4 bases, there was a span of 17 bases. This CDR3 region has 15 residues. Germline V gene sequence: CDR1 MNHEY, CDR2 SMNVEV (reference sequence). CDR3 nucleotides: TGTGCCAGCACCCTAACACCAAGGGGTTACAATGAGCAGTTCTTC. Amino acids: CASTLTPRGYNEQFF.

In its sample, this clone was seen many times. The rearrangement links TRBV2 to TRBJ2-3, with TRBD2 matching over 9 bases. The CDR3 extends over 15 amino acids. The ends lost 4 bases at V and 2 bases at J; junction bases unmatched: 4. Germline V gene sequence: CDR1 SNHLY, CDR2 FYNNEI. In nucleotides, the CDR3 is TGTGCCAGCAGTGCCCTAGCGGGGACCACAGATACGCAGTATTTT. It specifies CASSALAGTTDTQYF. The full variable domain, with the rest looked up from reference TRBV2 and TRBJ2-3, is EPEVTQTPSHQVTQMGQEVILRCVPISNHLYFYWYRQILGQKVEFLVSFYNNEISEKSEIFDDQFSVERPDGSNFTLKIRSTKLEDSAMYFCASSALAGTTDTQYFGPGTRLTVL.

This clone was seen many times. The V gene is TRBV4-1, the J gene TRBJ2-1, with D possibly being TRBD1 or TRBD2 (5 bases each). Trimming shortened V by 4 bases and J by 0 bases, and 16 bases separated the two germline ends. The CDR3 is 17 residues long. Germline V CDR1 and CDR2: MGHRA, YSYEKL. The CDR3 protein is CASSRLPGRGSYNEQFF. In DNA form, the CDR3 reads TGCGCCAGCAGCCGCCTTCCGGGACGGGGCTCCTACAATGAGCAGTTCTTC.

This clone was observed at least ten times. One end of the junction is discordant with germline, which a read error may explain. This chain connects TRBV3-1 to TRBJ2-1, with 9 bases identical to TRBD2. This CDR3 has 12 amino acids. In germline, CDR1 is LGHDT, CDR2 YNNKEL (reference sequence). CDR3 sequence (DNA): TGTGCCAGCAGCCAGGTGGGACTAGCAGCTTACTTC. Encoded protein: CASSQVGLAAYF.

The chain joins TRBV19 to TRBJ2-2; TRBD2 agrees at 10 bases. Germline V CDR1 and CDR2: LNHDA, SQIVND (reference sequence). V lost 5 bases and J lost 7; bases outside the gene matches: 16. This CDR3 is built from 18 residues. CDR3 amino acids: CASSSGRLAGARVGELFF. The CDR3 region has the DNA TGTGCCAGTAGTTCCGGGAGGCTAGCGGGGGCTCGAGTCGGGGAGCTGTTTTTT.

This clone occurred many times. This chain joins TRBV7-3 and TRBJ2-1; 7 bases line up with TRBD2. Germline CDR1 is SGHTA and CDR2 is FQGTGA. CDR3 length equals 15 residues. V lost 1 base and J lost 6; bases outside the gene matches: 6. The CDR3 coding sequence is TGTGCCAGCAGCTTAAGGACTAGTCCTTTCAATGAGCAGTTCTTC. Its translation is CASSLRTSPFNEQFF. Based on the CDR3 plus reference TRBV7-3 and TRBJ2-1, the full variable domain is GAGVSQTPSNKVTEKGKYVELRCDPISGHTALYWYRQSLGQGPEFLIYFQGTGAADDSGLPNDRFFAVRPEGSVSTLKIQRTERGDSAVYLCASSLRTSPFNEQFFGPGTRLTVL.

This clone was observed at least ten times. The chain uses TRBV5-6 and TRBJ1-2; D is uncertain. The CDR3 covers 14 residues. Trimming removed 0 bases at V and 7 bases at J, with 13 bases between. Looked up from germline, CDR1 is SGHDT and CDR2 is YYEEEE. The CDR3 DNA sequence: TGTGCCAGCAGCTTGGCCAGACGGACTCCTGGCTACACCTTC. Protein: CASSLARRTPGYTF.

This clone was counted at least ten times. The rearrangement uses TRBV5-6 and TRBJ2-1; 10 bases match TRBD2. The CDR3 spans 16 residues. Germline trimming cut 4 bases from V and 10 bases from J; bases unmatched to any gene: 14. Germline CDR1 reads SGHDT; CDR2 reads YYEEEE. The CDR3 protein is CASSPTPSGSWREQFF. The CDR3 DNA reads TGTGCCAGCAGCCCCACCCCTAGCGGGAGCTGGCGAGAGCAGTTCTTC.

This clone was found many times. J is TRBJ2-1 and V is TRBV6-2 or TRBV6-3; 7 nucleotides align to TRBD1. Trimming at V came to 0 bases and at J to 3 bases, leaving 2 bases not matched to a gene. Germline V gene sequence: CDR1 MNHEY, CDR2 SVGEGT. The CDR3 length is 15 residues. The CDR3 region is CASSYSRQGYNEQFF. DNA for the CDR3: TGTGCCAGCAGTTACTCGAGACAGGGCTACAATGAGCAGTTCTTC.

This clone showed up many times. V usage is TRBV11-2 and J usage is TRBJ2-7, with 12 bases matching TRBD2. Trimming cost V 3 bases and J 6 bases; bases outside gene matches: 9. This CDR3 is 16 amino acids long. The germline CDR1 and CDR2 sequences are SGHAT and FQNNGV. CDR3 coding DNA: TGTGCCAGCAGCTTGGACCTAGCGGGAGGGGGGGGCGAGCAGTACTTC. Its protein product is CASSLDLAGGGGEQYF.

At least ten counts were recorded for this clone. This specimen includes other DNA sequences encoding the same CDR3. V usage is TRBV13 and J usage is TRBJ1-1, with a possible D match to TRBD1 (6 bases). The ends were cut back, 4 bases at V and 6 bases at J, with 15 bases in the middle. The CDR3 runs 14 residues. From germline, CDR1 is PRHDT and CDR2 FYEKMQ (reference sequence). This chain's CDR3 is CASSWTDAVAEAFF. CDR3 DNA sequence: TGTGCCAGCAGCTGGACAGACGCAGTCGCTGAAGCTTTCTTT.

The chain is built from TRBV18 and TRBJ2-7; no clear D. The CDR3 sequence is 13 residues long. Trimming removed 3 bases at V and 3 bases at J, with 9 bases between. Germline CDR1 is KGHSH and CDR2 is LQKENI. CDR3: CASSPGAHYEQYF. The CDR3 nucleotides read TGTGCCAGCTCACCGGGTGCCCACTACGAGCAGTACTTC.

This clone showed up many times. The J gene is TRBJ2-4, the V gene TRBV20-1, with D possibly TRBD2 on 6 matching bases. The CDR3 length is 15 residues. V was shortened by 6 bases and J by 2 bases, with 17 bases between the two germline ends. Germline-derived CDR1 and CDR2 are DFQATT and SNEGSKA (reference sequence). CDR3 in amino acids: CSAPIPGGSKNIQYF. For the CDR3, the DNA is TGCAGTGCCCCAATCCCCGGGGGATCCAAAAACATTCAGTACTTC.

This clone has ten or more counts. The V call is TRBV19, the J call TRBJ2-3, with unresolved D. Trimming removed 1 base at V and 5 bases at J, with 13 bases between. The CDR3 contains 15 residues. Germline values: CDR1 LNHDA, CDR2 SQIVND (reference sequence). CDR3 nucleotides: TGTGCCAGTAGTATAGGACCAGGAGATGGAGATACGCAGTATTTT. Its translation is CASSIGPGDGDTQYF. Looking up the rest from reference TRBV19 and TRBJ2-3 gives the full variable domain: DGGITQSPKYLFRKEGQNVTLSCEQNLNHDAMYWYRQDPGQGLRLIYYSQIVNDFQKGDIAEGYSVSREKKESFPLTVTSAQKNPTAFYLCASSIGPGDGDTQYFGPGTRLTVL.

In this sample, this clone turned up many times. J is TRBJ2-7 and V is TRBV28, with D perhaps TRBD1 (5 bases). V was cut by 7 bases and J by 1 base, with 8 bases left in between. Germline V lookup: CDR1 MDHEN, CDR2 SYDVKM. The CDR3 has 12 residues. The DNA of the CDR3 is TGTGCCAGCAACAGACAGTCCTACGAGCAGTACTTC. This codes for CASNRQSYEQYF.